This T cell receptor (beta chain) was documented in a study of T cell clonality in common variable immunodeficiency. Sequenced by immunoSEQ multiplex PCR; TCRdb stores in-frame clones only, minus some. The sample includes roughly 32,000 clones, none of them occurring once. Germline V lookup: CDR1 SGHRS, CDR2 YFSETQ. There are 13 residues in the CDR3. A word on this clone: The read terminates 3 residues before the CDR3 end, so the remaining end is supplied by the germline J gene.

What was sequenced was peripheral blood mononuclear cells. The TCR was taken from a person between 18 and 70 years old in good health. The chain recombines TRBV5-1 with TRBJ2-4, with TRBD1 matching over 8 bases. The CDR3 loop is CASSPGQGNGQYF. The CDR3 bases that were read are TGCGCCAGCAGCCCCGGACAGGGCAATGGT.